This entry features one T cell receptor beta chain sequence. Antigen specificity is unknown. Sequenced by immunoSEQ multiplex PCR; TCRdb stores in-frame clones only, minus some. The table includes around 500,000 clones, about 89% detected once. This entry is derived from a study of Ad26.COV2.S vaccination and SARS-CoV-2 variants. Study-wide context: Participants got Ad26.COV2.S intramuscularly, once or twice 56 days apart.

Documented treatment: around 19 received Ad26.COV2.S at low or high dose, single or two shots; a few received placebo; per-sample allocation not given. Day 63 after the first vaccine or placebo injection was the time point for sampling. Spike of the Wuhan-strain SARS-CoV-2 was expressed by an Ad26 vector, which formed the vaccine. CDR1 and CDR2 (germline): DFQATT, SNEGSKA (reference sequence). Between the trimmed V and J ends, which lost 3 bases and 8 bases, there was a span of 13 bases. This CDR3 spans 13 amino acids. General observations from the study: Measurements of TCR breadth and depth may have given underestimates of the total T cell responses.

The chain has TRBV20-1 and TRBJ1-4, with D perhaps matching TRBD1 (6 bases). The specimen comprised peripheral blood, sampled in a trial of Ad26.COV2.S vaccine versus placebo. The source is a person between 18 and 59 years old who received the Ad26.COV2.S COVID-19 vaccine or a placebo. The CDR3 nucleotides are TGCAGTGCTAGTGCCGGGGGCTTAGAAAAACTGTTTTTT. Protein sequence: CSASAGGLEKLFF.